The rows below give T cell receptor beta chains drawn from one sample of a study of shared clonotypes between healthy human individuals. Clones were read by immunoSEQ multiplex PCR, and TCRdb kept only the in-frame ones, dropping some. The sample consists of 2 million or so clones, approximately 94% of them appearing once. The material sequenced was naive CD8+ T cells sorted from blood. The receptors come from a man aged 18 to 29 in good health. Both conserved end residues are part of each CDR3. The D gene is left open where the match is weak. Size is omitted from some rows. Given values are once, few, many or a class for expanded clones.

clone_size: -
j_call: TRBJ2-7
v_call: TRBV6-5
d_call: -
cdr3_nt: TGTGCCAGCAGTTACTTGGGCGAGCAGTACTTC
cdr3_aa: CASSYLGEQYF

clone_size: -
j_call: TRBJ2-2
v_call: TRBV4-3
d_call: -
cdr3_nt: TGCGCCAGCAGCCAAGATTGGGCGGGATCGAACACCGGGGAGCTGTTTTTT
cdr3_aa: CASSQDWAGSNTGELFF

clone_size: -
j_call: TRBJ2-7
v_call: TRBV10-3
d_call: -
cdr3_nt: TGTGCCATCAGCCCAGGGGGGGAGGCCTACGAGCAGTACTTC
cdr3_aa: CAISPGGEAYEQYF

clone_size: once
j_call: TRBJ2-1
v_call: TRBV11-2
d_call: TRBD2
cdr3_nt: TGTGCCAGCAGCTTAAGGGCTAGCGGAGAACTATACAATGAGCAGTTCTTC
cdr3_aa: CASSLRASGELYNEQFF

clone_size: -
j_call: TRBJ1-1
v_call: TRBV27
d_call: -
cdr3_nt: TGTGCCAGCAGTCGTAAAGTGGGCAGGAACACTGAAGCTTTCTTT
cdr3_aa: CASSRKVGRNTEAFF

clone_size: -
j_call: TRBJ2-1
v_call: TRBV15
d_call: TRBD2
cdr3_nt: TGTGCCACCAGCAGAGAACTAGCGGGGGACAATGAGCAGTTCTTC
cdr3_aa: CATSRELAGDNEQFF

clone_size: -
j_call: TRBJ2-1
v_call: TRBV19
d_call: -
cdr3_nt: TGTGCCAGTAGTATTTCTAGCTCCTACAATGAGCAGTTCTTC
cdr3_aa: CASSISSSYNEQFF

clone_size: -
j_call: TRBJ2-5
v_call: TRBV2
d_call: -
cdr3_nt: TGTGCCAGCGGGGCGGTAGCGGACTTTCAAGAGACCCAGTACTTC
cdr3_aa: CASGAVADFQETQYF

clone_size: -
j_call: TRBJ2-7
v_call: TRBV4-3
d_call: -
cdr3_nt: TGCGCCAGCAGCCAAGAACTGGACGGGAGTAGAGAGCAGTACTTC
cdr3_aa: CASSQELDGSREQYF

clone_size: -
j_call: TRBJ2-7
v_call: TRBV13
d_call: -
cdr3_nt: TGTGCCAGCAGCGCCGGGACTGGGCTCTACGAGCAGTACTTC
cdr3_aa: CASSAGTGLYEQYF

clone_size: -
j_call: TRBJ2-3
v_call: TRBV2
d_call: -
cdr3_nt: TGTGCCAGCAGTGTACCGGGGATAGCAGGGGCGCAGTATTTT
cdr3_aa: CASSVPGIAGAQYF

clone_size: -
j_call: TRBJ2-1
v_call: TRBV28
d_call: TRBD2
cdr3_nt: TGTGCCAGCAGTTCTTACATAGCGGGGGGGCATTACAATGAGCAGTTCTTC
cdr3_aa: CASSSYIAGGHYNEQFF

clone_size: -
j_call: TRBJ2-4
v_call: TRBV29-1
d_call: -
cdr3_nt: TGCAGCGTAAAGACAGAGGGTGAGGCCAAAAACATTCAGTACTTC
cdr3_aa: CSVKTEGEAKNIQYF

clone_size: -
j_call: TRBJ2-7
v_call: TRBV7-6
d_call: -
cdr3_nt: TGTGCCAGCAGCTCGGGGGATCCCTACGAGCAGTACTTC
cdr3_aa: CASSSGDPYEQYF

clone_size: -
j_call: TRBJ2-7
v_call: TRBV27
d_call: TRBD1
cdr3_nt: TGTGCCAGCAGTTTATCGCCAGGGACAGGGGGCAGGTACGAGCAGTACTTC
cdr3_aa: CASSLSPGTGGRYEQYF

clone_size: -
j_call: TRBJ1-2
v_call: TRBV6-5
d_call: -
cdr3_nt: TGTGCCAGCAGTGTATCACCAGTCTATGGCTACACCTTC
cdr3_aa: CASSVSPVYGYTF

clone_size: -
j_call: TRBJ2-7
v_call: TRBV5-4
d_call: TRBD2
cdr3_nt: TGTGCCAGCAGCCAGGGACTAGCGGGGGAAGGCGAGCAGTACTTC
cdr3_aa: CASSQGLAGEGEQYF

clone_size: -
j_call: TRBJ1-1
v_call: TRBV19
d_call: -
cdr3_nt: TGTGCCAGTAGGGGGGAATTTTTGGAGAAAGCGTACACTGAAGCTTTCTTT
cdr3_aa: CASRGEFLEKAYTEAFF

clone_size: -
j_call: TRBJ2-7
v_call: TRBV9
d_call: -
cdr3_nt: TGTGCCAGCAGCAGGGGGGACTCCTACGAGCAGTACTTC
cdr3_aa: CASSRGDSYEQYF

clone_size: -
j_call: TRBJ1-2
v_call: TRBV29-1
d_call: -
cdr3_nt: TGCAGCGCTACTGGCGGCAGTTCTAACTATGGCTACACCTTC
cdr3_aa: CSATGGSSNYGYTF

clone_size: -
j_call: TRBJ2-7
v_call: TRBV27
d_call: -
cdr3_nt: TGTGCCAGCAGTTTAATTGGTACAGGGTCAACCTACGAGCAGTACTTC
cdr3_aa: CASSLIGTGSTYEQYF

clone_size: -
j_call: TRBJ2-2
v_call: TRBV5-4
d_call: -
cdr3_nt: TGTGCCAGCAGCTTCCCAGGGACGAACACCGGGGAGCTGTTTTTT
cdr3_aa: CASSFPGTNTGELFF

clone_size: -
j_call: TRBJ2-1
v_call: TRBV4-1
d_call: -
cdr3_nt: TGCGCCAGCAGCCAAGTCGGGGGGCTGTCGAATGAGCAGTTCTTC
cdr3_aa: CASSQVGGLSNEQFF

clone_size: -
j_call: TRBJ2-7
v_call: TRBV4-1
d_call: TRBD2
cdr3_nt: TGCGCCAGCAGCCAAGGACTAGCGGATATCTACGAGCAGTACTTC
cdr3_aa: CASSQGLADIYEQYF

clone_size: -
j_call: TRBJ1-6
v_call: TRBV5-1
d_call: TRBD1
cdr3_nt: TGCGCCAGCAGCGAGGACAGGGGGCCCTCTCCCCTTAATTCACCCCTCCACTTT
cdr3_aa: CASSEDRGPSPLNSPLHF

clone_size: -
j_call: TRBJ2-5
v_call: TRBV2
d_call: TRBD1
cdr3_nt: TGTGCCAGCAACAGGGGGATAGGTGAGACCCAGTACTTC
cdr3_aa: CASNRGIGETQYF

clone_size: -
j_call: TRBJ1-6
v_call: TRBV28
d_call: -
cdr3_nt: TGTGCCAGCACCCGCAGGGCTTTTGATTCACCCCTCCACTTT
cdr3_aa: CASTRRAFDSPLHF

clone_size: -
j_call: TRBJ2-3
v_call: TRBV5-1
d_call: TRBD2
cdr3_nt: TGCGCCAGCAGCTTGGAAGCGGGGGTCACAGATACGCAGTATTTT
cdr3_aa: CASSLEAGVTDTQYF

clone_size: -
j_call: TRBJ2-3
v_call: TRBV27
d_call: -
cdr3_nt: TGTGCCAGCAGTTCGAGCTTCACAGATACGCAGTATTTT
cdr3_aa: CASSSSFTDTQYF

clone_size: -
j_call: TRBJ2-7
v_call: TRBV6-1
d_call: -
cdr3_nt: TGTGCCAGCAGTGAATTGGGTCAGGGATACGAGCAGTACTTC
cdr3_aa: CASSELGQGYEQYF

clone_size: -
j_call: TRBJ2-1
v_call: TRBV28
d_call: -
cdr3_nt: TGTGCCAGCAGTTTAGCGGTCGGGTACGGGGAGCAGTTCTTC
cdr3_aa: CASSLAVGYGEQFF

clone_size: -
j_call: TRBJ1-3
v_call: TRBV29-1
d_call: -
cdr3_nt: TGCAGCGTCGAGAGCCCTGGAAACACCATATATTTT
cdr3_aa: CSVESPGNTIYF

clone_size: -
j_call: TRBJ2-2
v_call: TRBV6-1
d_call: -
cdr3_nt: TGTGCCAGCCGGGCGGAGATGAACACCGGGGAGCTGTTTTTT
cdr3_aa: CASRAEMNTGELFF

clone_size: -
j_call: TRBJ2-3
v_call: TRBV7-6
d_call: -
cdr3_nt: TGTGCCAGCAGCGTCCCGGGAGTGGAGGATGGAGATACGCAGTATTTT
cdr3_aa: CASSVPGVEDGDTQYF

clone_size: -
j_call: TRBJ1-5
v_call: TRBV27
d_call: -
cdr3_nt: TGTGCCAGCAGTTCCCATGAGGGGCCCTATCAGCCCCAGCATTTT
cdr3_aa: CASSSHEGPYQPQHF

clone_size: -
j_call: TRBJ1-5
v_call: TRBV30
d_call: -
cdr3_nt: TGTGCCTGGAGTGTGGACACCAATCAGCCCCAGCATTTT
cdr3_aa: CAWSVDTNQPQHF

clone_size: -
j_call: TRBJ2-1
v_call: TRBV7-9
d_call: -
cdr3_nt: TGTGCCAGCAGCTTAGCGCGAGACTTTAACAATGAGCAGTTCTTC
cdr3_aa: CASSLARDFNNEQFF